This note documents a single T cell receptor (beta chain) sequence. Its antigen is still unknown. The source of the sample is a study of T cell responses to AZD1222 COVID-19 vaccine. General study points: All repertoire sampling was performed exclusively after the peak T cell response. The sample set comprised mostly white British donors with more females, and clonal diversity was possibly underestimated.

Assay: immunoSEQ multiplex PCR; the TCRdb copy retains only in-frame clones and omits some. The table records around 100,000 clones, 80% to 90% of them present only once. CDR3 length: 16 residues. Looked up from germline, CDR1 is KGHSH and CDR2 is LQKENI. V gave up 3 bases and J gave up 0 bases, with 12 bases separating them. The receptor comes from an adult in good health. The gene calls are TRBV18 and TRBJ1-3; no clear D gene. This specimen was peripheral blood, taken on day 0 of MenACWY control vaccination. CDR3 coding DNA: TGTGCCAGCTCACCCCTCCCCAGATCCTCTGGAAACACCATATATTTT. Residues: CASSPLPRSSGNTIYF.